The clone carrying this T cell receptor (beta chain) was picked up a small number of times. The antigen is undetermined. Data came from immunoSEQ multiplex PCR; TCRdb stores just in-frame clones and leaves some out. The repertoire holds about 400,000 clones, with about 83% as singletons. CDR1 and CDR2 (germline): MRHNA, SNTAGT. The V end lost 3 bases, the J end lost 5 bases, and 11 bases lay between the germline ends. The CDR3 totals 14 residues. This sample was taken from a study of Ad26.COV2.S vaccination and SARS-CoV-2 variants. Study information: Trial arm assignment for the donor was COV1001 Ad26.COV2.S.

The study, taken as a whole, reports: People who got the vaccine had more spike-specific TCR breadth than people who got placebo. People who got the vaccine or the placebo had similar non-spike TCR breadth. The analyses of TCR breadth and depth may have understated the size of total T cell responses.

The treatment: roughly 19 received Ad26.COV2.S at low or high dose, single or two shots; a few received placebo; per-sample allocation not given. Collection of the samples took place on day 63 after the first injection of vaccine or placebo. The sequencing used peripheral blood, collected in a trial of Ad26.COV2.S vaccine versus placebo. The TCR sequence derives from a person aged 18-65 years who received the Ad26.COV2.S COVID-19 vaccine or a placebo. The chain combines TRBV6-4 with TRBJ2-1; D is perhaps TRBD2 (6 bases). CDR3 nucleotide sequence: TGTGCCAGCAGTGAAGCGGGCGGGAACAATGAGCAGTTCTTC. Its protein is CASSEAGGNNEQFF.